This T cell receptor (beta chain) was profiled in a study of long-term antiretroviral therapy in people with HIV. The study, taken as a whole, reports: Control repertoires displayed wider CDR3 length ranges than the HIV repertoires. Clones expanded before ART dominated the repertoire at all time points.

The assay used was immunoSEQ (version v3.0), run at survey level. Sequencing aimed to cover 40,000-50,000 T-cell genomes per sample. This table comes from immunoSEQ multiplex PCR, and its TCRdb copy is limited to in-frame clones, with some not included. This repertoire shows 20,000 to 25,000 clones, roughly 91% found once; its top ten account for around 8.6%. Worth noting for this clone: Its target is unknown.

The samples comprised roughly 0.9-11 million cryopreserved PBMC ahead of DNA extraction. Trimming cost V 4 bases and J 2 bases, with 12 bases left between them. This CDR3 region has 14 residues. Germline CDR1 is SQVTM and CDR2 is ANQGSEA. The sample was unsorted PBMCs, taken 0.2 years before starting antiretroviral therapy. The clonotype originates from a man aged 18 to 30 with HIV. This rearrangement joins TRBV29-1 to TRBJ1-3; D gene uncertain. CDR3 region: CSVVVREAGNTIYF. CDR3 bases: TGCAGCGTTGTCGTGAGGGAGGCTGGAAACACCATATATTTT.